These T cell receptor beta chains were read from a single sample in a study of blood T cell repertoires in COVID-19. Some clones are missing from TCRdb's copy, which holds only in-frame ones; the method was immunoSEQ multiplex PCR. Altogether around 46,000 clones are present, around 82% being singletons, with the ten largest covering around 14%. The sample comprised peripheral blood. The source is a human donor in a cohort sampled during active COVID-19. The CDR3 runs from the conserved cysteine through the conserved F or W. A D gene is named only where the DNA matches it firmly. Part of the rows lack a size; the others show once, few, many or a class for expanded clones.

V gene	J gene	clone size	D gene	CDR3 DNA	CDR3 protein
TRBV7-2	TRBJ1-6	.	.	TGTGCCAGCAGCTTAGACGGAGACTATTCACCCCTCCACTTT	CASSLDGDYSPLHF
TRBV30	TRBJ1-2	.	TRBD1	TGTGCCTGGAGTCGCGTTACAGGGGGCTATGGCTACACCTTC	CAWSRVTGGYGYTF
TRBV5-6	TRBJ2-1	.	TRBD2	TGTGCCAGCAGCTGGACGGGACTAGCGGGAGCAGGTGAGCAGTTCTTC	CASSWTGLAGAGEQFF
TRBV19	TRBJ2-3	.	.	TGTGCCAGTAGAACCGGCACAGGGTACCCAGATACGCAGTATTTT	CASRTGTGYPDTQYF
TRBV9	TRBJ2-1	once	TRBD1	TGTGCCAGCAGCTCGCGACACAGGGGGGACAACAATGAGCAGTTCTTC	CASSSRHRGDNNEQFF
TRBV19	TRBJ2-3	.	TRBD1	TGTGCCAGTAGGATAAAAACAGGGGTAGATACGCAGTATTTT	CASRIKTGVDTQYF
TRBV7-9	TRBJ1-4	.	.	TGTGCCAGCAGCTTGAACAGGTTTGGGGCTGAAAAACTGTTTTTT	CASSLNRFGAEKLFF
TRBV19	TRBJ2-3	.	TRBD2	TGTGCCAGTAGTACTAGCGGGGGGGTAGATACGCAGTATTTT	CASSTSGGVDTQYF
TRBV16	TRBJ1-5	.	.	TGTGCCAGCAGCCAAACGGGATGGGGTCAGCCCCAGCATTTT	CASSQTGWGQPQHF
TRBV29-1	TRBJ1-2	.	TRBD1	TGCAGCGCCAAGACAGGGAACTATGGCTACACCTTC	CSAKTGNYGYTF
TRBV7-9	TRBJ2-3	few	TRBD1	TGTGCCAGCACGCTGGGACAGAGTCGCACAGATACGCAGTATTTT	CASTLGQSRTDTQYF